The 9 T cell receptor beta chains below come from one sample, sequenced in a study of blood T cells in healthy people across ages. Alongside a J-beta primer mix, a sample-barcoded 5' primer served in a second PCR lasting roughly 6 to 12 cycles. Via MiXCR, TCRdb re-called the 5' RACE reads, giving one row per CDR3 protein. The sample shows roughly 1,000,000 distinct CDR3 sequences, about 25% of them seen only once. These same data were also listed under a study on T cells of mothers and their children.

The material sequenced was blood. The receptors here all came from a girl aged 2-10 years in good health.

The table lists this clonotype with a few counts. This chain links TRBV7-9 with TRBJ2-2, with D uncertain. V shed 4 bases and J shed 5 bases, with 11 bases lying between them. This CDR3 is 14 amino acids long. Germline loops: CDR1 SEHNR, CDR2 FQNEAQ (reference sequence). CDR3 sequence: CASSSHYETGELFF. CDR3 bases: TGTGCCAGCAGCTCACACTACGAAACCGGGGAGCTGTTTTTT.

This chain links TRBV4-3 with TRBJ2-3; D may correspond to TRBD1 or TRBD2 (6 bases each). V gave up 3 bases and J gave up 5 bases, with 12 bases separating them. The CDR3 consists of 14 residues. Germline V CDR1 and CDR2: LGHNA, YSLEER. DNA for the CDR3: TGCGCCAGCAGCCATTGGGGGGCTGAAGATACGCAGTATTTT. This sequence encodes CASSHWGAEDTQYF.

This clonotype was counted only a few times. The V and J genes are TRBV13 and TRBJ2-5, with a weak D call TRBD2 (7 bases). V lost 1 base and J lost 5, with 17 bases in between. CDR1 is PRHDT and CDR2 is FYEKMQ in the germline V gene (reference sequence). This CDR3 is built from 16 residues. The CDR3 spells CASSLAPRGAGETQYF. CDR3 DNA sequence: TGTGCCAGCAGCTTAGCCCCTCGGGGGGCAGGCGAGACCCAGTACTTC.

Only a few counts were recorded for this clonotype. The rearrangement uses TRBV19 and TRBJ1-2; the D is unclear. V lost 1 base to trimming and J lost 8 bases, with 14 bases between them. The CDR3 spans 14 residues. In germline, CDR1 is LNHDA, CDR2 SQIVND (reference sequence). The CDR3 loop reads CASSIVLGFYGYTF. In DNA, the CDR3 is TGTGCCAGTAGTATAGTTTTAGGGTTCTACGGCTACACCTTC.

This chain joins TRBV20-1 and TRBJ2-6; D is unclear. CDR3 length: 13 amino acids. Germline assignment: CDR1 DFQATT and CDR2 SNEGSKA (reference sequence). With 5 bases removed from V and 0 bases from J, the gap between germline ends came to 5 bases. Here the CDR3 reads CSAGNSGANVLTF. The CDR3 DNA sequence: TGCAGTGCTGGGAACTCTGGGGCCAACGTCCTGACTTTC.

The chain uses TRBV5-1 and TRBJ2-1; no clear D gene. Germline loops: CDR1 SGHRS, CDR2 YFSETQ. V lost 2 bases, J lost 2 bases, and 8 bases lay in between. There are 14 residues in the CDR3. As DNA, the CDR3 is TGCGCCAGCAGCTTAAGGTCAGCCTACAATGAGCAGTTCTTC. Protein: CASSLRSAYNEQFF.

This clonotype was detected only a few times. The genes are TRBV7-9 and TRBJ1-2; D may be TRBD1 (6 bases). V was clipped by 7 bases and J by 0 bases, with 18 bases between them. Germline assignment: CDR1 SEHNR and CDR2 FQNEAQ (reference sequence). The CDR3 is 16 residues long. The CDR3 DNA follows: TGTGCCAGCACCGACGACAGGTCCTTAGCTAACTATGGCTACACCTTC. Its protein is CASTDDRSLANYGYTF.

DNA for the CDR3: TGTGCCAGCAGCCTCGGATCCGGGCCCCAGCATTTT. Protein product: CASSLGSGPQHF. The chain carries TRBV5-5 and TRBJ1-5; no clear D. CDR1 and CDR2 (germline): SGHKS, YYEKEE (reference sequence). V lost 4 bases to trimming and J lost 9 bases, with 11 bases between them. The CDR3 runs to 12 residues.

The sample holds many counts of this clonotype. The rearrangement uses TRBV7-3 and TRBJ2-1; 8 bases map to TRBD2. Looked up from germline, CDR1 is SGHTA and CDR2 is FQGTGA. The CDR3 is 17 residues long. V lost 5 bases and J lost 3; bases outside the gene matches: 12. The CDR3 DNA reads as TGTGCCAGCAGCCCGGGGGTGAGCGGGGGCTACTACAATGAGCAGTTCTTC. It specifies CASSPGVSGGYYNEQFF.